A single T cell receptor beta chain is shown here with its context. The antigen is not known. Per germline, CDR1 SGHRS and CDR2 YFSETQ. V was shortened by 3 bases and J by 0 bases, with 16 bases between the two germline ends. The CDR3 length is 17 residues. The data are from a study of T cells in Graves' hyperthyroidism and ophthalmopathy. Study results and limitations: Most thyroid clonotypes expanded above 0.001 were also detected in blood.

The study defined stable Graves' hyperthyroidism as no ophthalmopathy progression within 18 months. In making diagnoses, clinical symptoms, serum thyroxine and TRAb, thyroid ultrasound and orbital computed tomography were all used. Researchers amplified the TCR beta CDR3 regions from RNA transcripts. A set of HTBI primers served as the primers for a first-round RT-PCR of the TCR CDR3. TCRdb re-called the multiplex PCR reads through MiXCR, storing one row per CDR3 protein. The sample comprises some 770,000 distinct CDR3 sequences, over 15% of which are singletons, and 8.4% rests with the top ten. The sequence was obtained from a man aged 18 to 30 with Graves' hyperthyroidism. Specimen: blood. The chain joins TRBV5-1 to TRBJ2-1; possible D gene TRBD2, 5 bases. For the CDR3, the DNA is TGCGCCAGCAGCTACGATGAGAGGGATAGCTCCTACAATGAGCAGTTCTTC. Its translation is CASSYDERDSSYNEQFF.